The 2 T cell receptor beta chains presented below share a single source sample, sequenced in a study of shared clonotypes between healthy human individuals. Sequenced by immunoSEQ multiplex PCR; TCRdb stores in-frame clones only, minus some. The sample lists around 2.5 million clones, more than 85% occurring once. The sequenced material came from naive CD4+ T cells from PBMCs. Subset denoted: CD45RA+ positively selected. The receptor source for this set is a man aged 18-30 years in good health. Some clones in this sample may be carry-over from other donors' samples.

The chain recombines TRBV28 with TRBJ2-1; no clear D gene. CDR1 is MDHEN, CDR2 SYDVKM, per germline. With 5 bases removed from V and 7 bases from J, the gap between germline ends came to 9 bases. CDR3 size: 12 residues. The CDR3 coding sequence is TGTGCCAGCAGTCTTAAACGGAATGAGCAGTTCTTC. Encoded protein: CASSLKRNEQFF.

The chain couples TRBV7-9 to TRBJ1-1; D is unclear. The CDR3 runs 14 residues. V lost 4 bases and J lost 4, with 13 bases in between. Germline CDR1 SEHNR, CDR2 FQNEAQ (reference sequence). The CDR3 DNA follows: TGTGCCAGCAGCTCGACCAACAGAGGCACTGAAGCTTTCTTT. Translation gives CASSSTNRGTEAFF.